This is a list of T cell receptor beta chains from one sample in a study of TIL therapy for anti-PD-1-resistant metastatic lung cancer. Sequencing was performed with immunoSEQ multiplex PCR; in TCRdb, only in-frame clones are kept and a portion is missing. The table lists about 36,000 clones, less than 85% of them singletons. The sample in question was blood, obtained at baseline. These TCRs come from a person between 25 and 79 years old with non-small cell lung cancer. CDR3s leave out the opening cysteine and the closing phenylalanine or tryptophan. Each record gives: V gene, CDR3 protein.

TRBV9,ASSVAWGGYEQY
TRBV7-3,ASSLIWGNTIY
TRBV5-6,ASSPNRIPNSPLH
TRBV5-5,ASSFDGGGAYEQY
TRBV5-1,ASSFDGFLNTGELF
TRBV29-1,SVTVLGNEQF
TRBV27,ASSLNRDRGANYGYT
TRBV6-5,ASSYSGQVIYGYT
TRBV5-4,ASSQRGASYNEQF
TRBV11-2,ASSVRLAGGPGETQY